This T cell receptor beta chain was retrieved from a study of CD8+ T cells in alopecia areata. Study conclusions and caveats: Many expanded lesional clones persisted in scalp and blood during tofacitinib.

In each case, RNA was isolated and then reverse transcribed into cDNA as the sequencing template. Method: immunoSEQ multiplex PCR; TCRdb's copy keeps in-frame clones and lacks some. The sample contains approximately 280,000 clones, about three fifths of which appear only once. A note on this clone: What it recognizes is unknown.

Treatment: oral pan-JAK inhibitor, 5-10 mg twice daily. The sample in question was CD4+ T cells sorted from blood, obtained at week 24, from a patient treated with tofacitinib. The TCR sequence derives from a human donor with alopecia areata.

This chain's CDR3 is CSVERATEAFF. CDR3 coding DNA: TGCAGCGTTGAACGCGCGACTGAAGCTTTCTTT. This chain joins TRBV29-1 and TRBJ1-1; D gene uncertain. With 2 bases removed from V and 5 bases from J, the gap between germline ends came to 6 bases. The germline V gene has CDR1 SQVTM and CDR2 ANQGSEA. There are 11 residues in the CDR3.